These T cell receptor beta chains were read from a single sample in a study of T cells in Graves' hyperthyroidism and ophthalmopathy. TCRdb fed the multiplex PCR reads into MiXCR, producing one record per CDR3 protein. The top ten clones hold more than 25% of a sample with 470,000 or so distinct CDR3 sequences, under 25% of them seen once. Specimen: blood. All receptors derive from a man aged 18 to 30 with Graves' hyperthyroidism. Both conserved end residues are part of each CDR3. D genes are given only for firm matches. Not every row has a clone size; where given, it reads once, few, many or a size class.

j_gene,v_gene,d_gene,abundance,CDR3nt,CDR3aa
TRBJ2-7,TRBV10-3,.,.,TGTGCCATCAGTGATATGGGACGGAACAGCTCCTACGAGCAGTACTTC,CAISDMGRNSSYEQYF
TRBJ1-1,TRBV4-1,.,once,TGCGCCAGCAGCCGATTCACCCGAACGGAGCTTTTGAACACTGAAGCTTTCTTT,CASSRFTRTELLNTEAFF
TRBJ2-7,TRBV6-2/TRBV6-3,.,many,TGTGCCAGCAGTTACCTCGGTTACGGGGGAGAGCAGTACTTC,CASSYLGYGGEQYF
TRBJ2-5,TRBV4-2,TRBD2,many,TGTGCCAGCAGTCCCCTAGCGGGGGAGCAAGAGACCCAGTACTTC,CASSPLAGEQETQYF
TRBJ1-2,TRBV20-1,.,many,TGCAGTGCTACCGGGGCTGGGGGCTACACCTTC,CSATGAGGYTF
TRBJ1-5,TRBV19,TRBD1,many,TGTGCCAGTACTGAGACAGGGAAGAATCAGCCCCAGCATTTT,CASTETGKNQPQHF
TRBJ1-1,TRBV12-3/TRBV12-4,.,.,TGTGCCAGCACTAAACAGGGAAGCGGTGAAGCTTTCTTT,CASTKQGSGEAFF
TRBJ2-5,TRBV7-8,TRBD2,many,TGTGCCAGCAGCTTCGGACTAGCGGGGTCCTCAGGGGCCCAGTACTTC,CASSFGLAGSSGAQYF
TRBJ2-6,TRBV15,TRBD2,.,TGTGCCACCAGCAGAGACAGGAGCGGGGCCAACGTTCTGACTTTC,CATSRDRSGANVLTF
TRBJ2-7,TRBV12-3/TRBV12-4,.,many,TGTGCCAGCAGTTTTGTAGTCGACGAGCAGTACTTC,CASSFVVDEQYF
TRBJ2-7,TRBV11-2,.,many,TGTGCCAGCAGCTCTCATGGGGTCGAGCAGTACTTC,CASSSHGVEQYF
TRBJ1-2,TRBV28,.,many,TGTGCCACCACTGCAACCCGGGGCTACACCTTC,CATTATRGYTF
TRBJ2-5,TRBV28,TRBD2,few,TGTGCCAGCAGTCCTCGGGGGGTCCGACCCCAAGAGACCCAGTACTTC,CASSPRGVRPQETQYF
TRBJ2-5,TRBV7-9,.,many,TGTGCCAGCAGCTTTCCTCCCGGAACAGGGGAGACCCAGTACTTC,CASSFPPGTGETQYF
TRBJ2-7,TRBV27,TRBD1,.,TGTGCCAGCAGTTACGGACAGGGATGGAACTACGAGCAGTACTTC,CASSYGQGWNYEQYF
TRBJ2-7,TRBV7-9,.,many,TGTGCCAGCAGCTCTGGGGCCGATTACGAGCAGTACTTC,CASSSGADYEQYF
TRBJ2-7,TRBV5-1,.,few,TGCGCCAGCAGCGGCACTAGCTCACTCTCCTACGAGCAGTACTTC,CASSGTSSLSYEQYF
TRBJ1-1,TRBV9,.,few,TGTGCCAGCAGCGTAGCTTGGCCTCTGGGGGAAGCTTTCTTT,CASSVAWPLGEAFF
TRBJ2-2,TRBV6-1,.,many,TGTGCCAGCAGTCCTTCGAACAGGATCGGGGAGCTGTTTTTT,CASSPSNRIGELFF
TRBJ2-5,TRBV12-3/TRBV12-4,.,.,TGTGCCAGCAGTTTTTCTAGTGTGGAGACCCAGTACTTC,CASSFSSVETQYF
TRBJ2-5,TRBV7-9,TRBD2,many,TGTGCCAGCAGCTGGACTAGCGGGGGGTTGGAGACCCAGTACTTC,CASSWTSGGLETQYF
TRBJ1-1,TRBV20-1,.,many,TGCAGTGCCCTCTTGGGGGTCGTGGACACTGAAGCTTTCTTT,CSALLGVVDTEAFF
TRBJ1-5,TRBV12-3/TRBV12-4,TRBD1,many,TGTGCCAGCAGTTTCCTGACAGGGTGGTTTGATCAGCCCCAGCATTTT,CASSFLTGWFDQPQHF
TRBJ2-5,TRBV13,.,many,TGTGCCAGCAGCTTAGTCGGACAGGGAGGGCAAGAGACCCAGTACTTC,CASSLVGQGGQETQYF
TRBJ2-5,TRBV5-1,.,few,TGCGCCAGCGGTGAAATCAACGGGGGAGAGACCCAGTACTTC,CASGEINGGETQYF
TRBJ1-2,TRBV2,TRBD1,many,TGTGCCAGCCAGGCTCTATCGGGACAGGATGGCTACACCTTC,CASQALSGQDGYTF
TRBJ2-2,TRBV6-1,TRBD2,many,TGTGCCAGCAGATCAGGCGGGGGATCGAACACCGGGGAGCTGTTTTTT,CASRSGGGSNTGELFF
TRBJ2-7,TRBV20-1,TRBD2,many,TGCAGTGCTAGCCCCGGGGAGCGGGGGGCTGGGGCTGAGCAGTACTTC,CSASPGERGAGAEQYF
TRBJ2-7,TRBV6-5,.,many,TGTGCCAGCAGTTACTCCCCTGCGGGGAAGGGCTACGAGCAGTACTTC,CASSYSPAGKGYEQYF
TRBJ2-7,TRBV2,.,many,TGTGCCAGCAGTGTCGGGCTAGGCGACGAGCAGTACTTC,CASSVGLGDEQYF
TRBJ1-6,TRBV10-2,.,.,TGCGCCAGCACCGCCGACAGGCCACCCCTCCACTTT,CASTADRPPLHF
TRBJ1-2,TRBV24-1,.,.,TGTGCCACCAGTGACAACAGGGTTGGCTACACCTTC,CATSDNRVGYTF
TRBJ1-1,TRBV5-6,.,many,TGTGCCAGCATGGGGGAGGGCACTGAAGCTTTCTTT,CASMGEGTEAFF
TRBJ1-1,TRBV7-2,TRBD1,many,TGTGCCAGCAGCTTAGTCGCAGGGGGGCCAAACACTGAAGCTTTCTTT,CASSLVAGGPNTEAFF
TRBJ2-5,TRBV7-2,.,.,TGTGCCAGCAGCACACCGAGTTTAGCTCAAGAGACCCAGTACTTC,CASSTPSLAQETQYF
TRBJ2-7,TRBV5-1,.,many,TGCGCCAGCAGCCTGGACTACGAAGGGGTGCAGTACTTC,CASSLDYEGVQYF
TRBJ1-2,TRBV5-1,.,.,TGCGCCAGCAGCTTGGAAGGAGGGAGCGCCTATGGCTACACCTTC,CASSLEGGSAYGYTF
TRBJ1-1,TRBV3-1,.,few,TGTGCCAGCAGCCAAGGGTCGTTTAGGGACACTGAAGCTTTCTTT,CASSQGSFRDTEAFF
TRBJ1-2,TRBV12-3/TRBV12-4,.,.,TGTGCCAGCAGGTCCCGGGACGGCTTAAGGGGTTATGGCTACACCTTC,CASRSRDGLRGYGYTF
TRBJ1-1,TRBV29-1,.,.,TGCAGCGCCTCGACAGCGAACACTGAAGCTTTCTTT,CSASTANTEAFF
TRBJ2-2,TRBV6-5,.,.,TGTGCCAGCAGTTCCTCTGGACCGCCCGGGGAGCTGTTTTTT,CASSSSGPPGELFF
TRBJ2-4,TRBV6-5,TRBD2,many,TGTGCCAGCAGTTACGGCGGGGGGGCGAGTAGCAAAAACATTCAGTACTTC,CASSYGGGASSKNIQYF
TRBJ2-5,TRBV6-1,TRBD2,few,TGTGCCAGGCGGACTAGCGGGAGTTCACGCGAGACCCAGTACTTC,CARRTSGSSRETQYF
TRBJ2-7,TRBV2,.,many,TGTGCCAGCACCATCCCCGACAGCTACGAGCAGTACTTC,CASTIPDSYEQYF
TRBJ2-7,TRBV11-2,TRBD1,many,TGTGCCAGCAGCCCCGTGGCACCGGGACAGGGGATCGAGCAGTACTTC,CASSPVAPGQGIEQYF
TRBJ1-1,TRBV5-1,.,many,TGCGCCAGCAGCTTTCAGGGTGGGGACACTGAAGCTTTCTTT,CASSFQGGDTEAFF
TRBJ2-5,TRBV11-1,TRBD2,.,TGTGCCAGCAGCTCACTACTAGCGGGGGGTTGGAGAGAGACCCAGTACTTC,CASSSLLAGGWRETQYF
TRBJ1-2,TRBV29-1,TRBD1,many,TGCAGCGTAGGGACAGGGGACGGCTATGGCTACACCTTC,CSVGTGDGYGYTF
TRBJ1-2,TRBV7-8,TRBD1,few,TGTGCCAGCAGCTTAGCTTTCGCAGGGGGTCTCTATGGCTACACCTTC,CASSLAFAGGLYGYTF
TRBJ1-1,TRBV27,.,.,TGTGCCAGCAGTTTATCGGGGGGACTGGGAGCTTTCTTT,CASSLSGGLGAFF